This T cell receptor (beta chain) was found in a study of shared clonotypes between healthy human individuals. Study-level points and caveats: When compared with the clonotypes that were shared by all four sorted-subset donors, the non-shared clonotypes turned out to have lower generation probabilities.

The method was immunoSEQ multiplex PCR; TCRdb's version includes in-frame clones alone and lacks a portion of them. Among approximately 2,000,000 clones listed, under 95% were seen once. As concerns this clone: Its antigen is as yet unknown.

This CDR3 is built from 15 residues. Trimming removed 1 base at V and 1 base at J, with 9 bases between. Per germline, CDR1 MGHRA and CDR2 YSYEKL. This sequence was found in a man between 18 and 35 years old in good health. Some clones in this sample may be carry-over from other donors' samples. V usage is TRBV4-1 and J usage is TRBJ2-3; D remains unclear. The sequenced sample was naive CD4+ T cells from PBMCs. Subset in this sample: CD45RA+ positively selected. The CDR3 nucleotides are TGCGCCAGCAGCCAAGTCGGCACTCGCACAGATACGCAGTATTTT. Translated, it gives CASSQVGTRTDTQYF.